This T cell receptor beta chain derives from a study of blood T cell repertoires in COVID-19. The V and J ends lost 6 bases and 3 bases respectively, with 6 bases between them. Germline-derived CDR1 and CDR2 are MDHEN and SYDVKM. The CDR3 contains 12 residues. A remark on this clone: This sample includes further DNA sequences coding for the same CDR3.

Produced via immunoSEQ multiplex PCR; TCRdb's table is partial and in-frame only. The repertoire holds fewer than 350,000 clones, with approximately 86% as singletons. This rearrangement joins TRBV28 to TRBJ1-5; D unresolved. Source material: peripheral blood. This TCR came from a man aged 40-55 years with active or convalescent COVID-19. The CDR3 bases are TGTGCCAGCAGGGACTACAATCAGCCCCAGCATTTT. It encodes CASRDYNQPQHF.